Shown below are 24 T cell receptor beta chains from a single sample sequenced in a study of cytomegalovirus exposure and HLA in healthy donors. The primer mix had 60 Vbeta and 13 Jbeta primers. Measured with immunoSEQ multiplex PCR; TCRdb has only the in-frame clones, and not every one. The sample contains 110,000 or so clones, around 76% of which appear only once. The material sequenced was PBMCs. These receptors were collected from a woman aged 40-49 years in good health and CMV-seropositive.

The V and J genes are TRBV7-2 and TRBJ2-7, with 9 bases that match TRBD1. Per the germline V gene, CDR1 is SGHTA and CDR2 is FQGNSA. V lost 5 bases to trimming and J lost 2 bases; unmatched junction nucleotides: 4. This CDR3 has 14 amino acids. DNA of the CDR3: TGTGCCAGCAGCCTCGACAGGGGGACCTACGAGCAGTACTTC. Protein product: CASSLDRGTYEQYF.

This clone has just a few counts. The chain couples TRBV6-1 to TRBJ2-2, with D possibly being TRBD1 (6 bases). Per the germline V gene, CDR1 is MNHNS and CDR2 is SASEGT. The CDR3 runs 15 residues. The V and J ends lost 1 base and 5 bases respectively, with 11 bases between them. The CDR3 loop is CASSEGRGRTGELFF. The CDR3 nucleotides are TGTGCCAGCAGTGAAGGCAGGGGCCGAACCGGGGAGCTGTTTTTT.

This clone was picked up one time. This chain uses TRBV6-5 with TRBJ2-7; the D gene is possibly TRBD1 (6 bases). This CDR3 is 15 amino acids long. Germline CDR1 and CDR2: MNHEY and SVGAGI. Deletions cut 0 bases from V and 3 bases from J, with 12 bases between. The chain's CDR3 is CASSYSTQGIYEQYF. The CDR3 bases are TGTGCCAGCAGTTACTCGACACAGGGTATCTACGAGCAGTACTTC.

This sequence joins TRBV6-4 and TRBJ1-4; TRBD1 matches 8 bases. Germline V gene sequence: CDR1 MRHNA, CDR2 SNTAGT. V shed 2 bases and J 2 bases; nucleotides not matched to a gene: 13. This CDR3 has 19 residues. Written as DNA, the CDR3 is TGTGCCAGCAGTGACCCTCCGGACAGGGAAGAATCGACTAATGAAAAACTGTTTTTT. Translating gives CASSDPPDREESTNEKLFF.

The chain links TRBV30 to TRBJ2-5, with 11 bases matching TRBD2. Germline trimming cut 0 bases from V and 7 bases from J; bases unmatched to any gene: 7. The CDR3 extends over 15 amino acids. Germline V CDR1 and CDR2: GTSNPN, SVGIG (reference sequence). In DNA form, the CDR3 reads TGTGCCTGGAGTGTATTTAGCGGGGGGGCGGGGACCCAGTACTTC. Translated, it gives CAWSVFSGGAGTQYF.

This chain joins TRBV6-5 and TRBJ1-4, with D tentatively TRBD1 (6 bases). Trimming left V 5 bases short and J 13 bases short, with 20 bases between. This CDR3 contains 14 residues. Germline assignment: CDR1 MNHEY and CDR2 SVGAGI. Written as DNA, the CDR3 is TGTGCCAGCAGTGACGCCCTTGGGGGGGCACGACTGTTTTTT. Its protein is CASSDALGGARLFF.

This sequence joins TRBV30 and TRBJ1-2; tentative D call: TRBD1 (5 bases). From germline, CDR1 is GTSNPN and CDR2 SVGIG (reference sequence). V was trimmed by 1 base and J by 5 bases, leaving 17 bases between them. The CDR3 sequence is 15 residues long. CDR3 bases: TGTGCCTGGAGTGAAATCCGGGCAGGGAAGTATGGCTACACCTTC. This sequence encodes CAWSEIRAGKYGYTF.

This chain connects TRBV10-3 to TRBJ1-2; D not certain. This CDR3 has 16 amino acids. The germline CDR1 and CDR2 sequences are ENHRY and SYGVKD. The V and J ends lost 0 bases and 3 bases respectively, with 14 bases between them. CDR3: CAISESGGNTYYGYTF. DNA for the CDR3: TGTGCCATCAGTGAGTCGGGCGGGAACACCTACTATGGCTACACCTTC.

This chain connects TRBV7-9 to TRBJ2-1, with 10 bases identical to TRBD2. From germline, CDR1 is SEHNR and CDR2 FQNEAQ (reference sequence). The CDR3 runs 15 residues. With V trimmed by 2 bases and J by 3 bases, 1 base remained unmatched. The CDR3 region is CASSLQRGGYNEQFF. The CDR3 bases are TGTGCCAGCAGCTTACAGCGGGGGGGCTACAATGAGCAGTTCTTC.

This chain uses TRBV5-4 with TRBJ1-6, with 9 positions matching TRBD1. There are 14 residues in the CDR3. J gave up 7 bases and V 4 bases, and 3 bases lay outside the gene matches. CDR1 and CDR2 (germline): SGHNT, YYREEE (reference sequence). The CDR3 nucleotides are TGTGCCAGCAGCCTACAGGGGGCGAATTCACCCCTCCACTTT. Amino acid sequence: CASSLQGANSPLHF.

This chain links TRBV6-1 with TRBJ2-7; a weak D match, TRBD1 (6 bases). The germline V and J ends were trimmed by 8 bases and 6 bases, with 23 bases remaining between them. Germline CDR1 is MNHNS and CDR2 is SASEGT. The CDR3 spans 15 residues. This chain's CDR3 is CASALQPAGAREQYF. As DNA, the CDR3 is TGTGCCAGCGCCCTCCAACCGGCAGGGGCTCGCGAGCAGTACTTC.

The chain uses TRBV13 and TRBJ1-1; D call uncertain. Germline CDR1 and CDR2: PRHDT and FYEKMQ (reference sequence). The CDR3 consists of 11 residues. V lost 5 bases and J lost 2, with 3 bases in between. CDR3 coding DNA: TGTGCCAGCAGCCTCAACACTGAAGCTTTCTTT. Translated: CASSLNTEAFF. The full variable domain, its missing parts supplied by reference TRBV13 and TRBJ1-1, is AAGVIQSPRHLIKEKRETATLKCYPIPRHDTVYWYQQGPGQDPQFLISFYEKMQSDKGSIPDRFSAQQFSDYHSELNMSSLELGDSALYFCASSLNTEAFFGQGTRLTVV.

This clone was seen a single time. The rearrangement links TRBV30 to TRBJ1-2, with D possibly TRBD1 on 5 matching bases. The length of the CDR3 is 15 residues. Germline CDR1 is GTSNPN and CDR2 is SVGIG (reference sequence). Trimming pared 0 bases from V and 1 base from J, leaving 12 bases between. The CDR3 DNA reads as TGTGCCTGGAGTGTATCCGACAGAAGTAACTATGGCTACACCTTC. Protein sequence: CAWSVSDRSNYGYTF. Using reference TRBV30 and TRBJ1-2 for the parts outside the CDR3, the full variable domain is SQTIHQWPATLVQPVGSPLSLECTVEGTSNPNLYWYRQAAGRGLQLLFYSVGIGQISSEVPQNLSASRPQDRQFILSSKKLLLSDSGFYLCAWSVSDRSNYGYTFGSGTRLTVV.

The CDR3: CASSFENNEQFF. The CDR3 DNA is TGTGCCAGCAGCTTTGAGAACAATGAGCAGTTCTTC. The rearrangement joins TRBV5-4 to TRBJ2-1; D call uncertain. CDR3 length equals 12 residues. Trimming removed 2 bases at V and 5 bases at J, with 5 bases between. Germline assignment: CDR1 SGHNT and CDR2 YYREEE (reference sequence).

The chain couples TRBV5-1 to TRBJ2-7, with 9 bases identical to TRBD2. CDR1 and CDR2 (germline): SGHRS, YFSETQ. Trimming took 4 bases from V and 2 from J; bases not matched to a gene: 10. This CDR3 region has 16 residues. CDR3 sequence (DNA): TGCGCCAGCAGCCTAGGGCTAGCGGGGCTGCCCTACGAGCAGTACTTC. This translates into CASSLGLAGLPYEQYF.

The rearrangement joins TRBV6-5 to TRBJ1-1, with D possibly being TRBD1 (6 bases). This CDR3 region has 13 residues. Between the trimmed V and J ends, which lost 2 bases and 11 bases, there was a span of 15 bases. CDR1 is MNHEY, CDR2 SVGAGI, per germline. CDR3: CASSYPSSGVAFF. The CDR3, as DNA: TGTGCCAGCAGTTACCCTTCCTCAGGGGTGGCTTTCTTT.

This clone was recorded only once. V gene TRBV11-1 combines with J gene TRBJ2-3; 9 bases agree with TRBD1. Germline lookup yields CDR1 SGHAT and CDR2 FQDESV (reference sequence). The CDR3 sequence is 17 residues long. J was trimmed by 3 bases and V by 4 bases; bases with no gene match: 11. The chain's CDR3 is CASSSSLTGGVTDTQYF. For the CDR3, the DNA is TGTGCCAGCAGCTCTTCGTTAACAGGGGGCGTTACAGATACGCAGTATTTT.

This rearrangement joins TRBV2 to TRBJ1-5; TRBD1 aligns across 7 bases. This CDR3 has 15 amino acids. Germline CDR1 is SNHLY and CDR2 is FYNNEI. V was clipped by 4 bases and J by 7 bases; unmatched bases: 10. This CDR3 is CASSVLQGPSQPQHF. CDR3 in DNA: TGTGCCAGCAGTGTCCTACAGGGGCCAAGCCAGCCCCAGCATTTT.

The rearrangement uses TRBV6-1 and TRBJ1-2; possible D gene TRBD1, 6 bases. The CDR3 runs 14 residues. Germline V gene data show CDR1 as MNHNS and CDR2 as SASEGT. Trimming left V 9 bases short and J 0 bases short, with 14 bases between. The CDR3 bases are TGTGCCAGTTCCGGGACATCCCCTAACTATGGCTACACCTTC. Amino acid sequence: CASSGTSPNYGYTF.

This chain joins TRBV7-8 and TRBJ2-5; maybe TRBD1 (6 bases). Trimming removed 4 bases from V and 3 bases from J, with 15 bases in between. The CDR3 sequence is 15 residues long. Germline V gives CDR1 SGHVS, CDR2 FQNEAQ. The CDR3 sequence is CASSSGAQGKETQYF. The CDR3 DNA reads as TGTGCCAGCAGCTCAGGGGCACAGGGAAAAGAGACCCAGTACTTC. Based on the CDR3 plus reference TRBV7-8 and TRBJ2-5, the full variable domain is GAGVSQSPRYKVAKRGQDVALRCDPISGHVSLFWYQQALGQGPEFLTYFQNEAQLDKSGLPSDRFFAERPEGSVSTLKIQRTQQEDSAVYLCASSSGAQGKETQYFGPGTRLLVL.

The chain recombines TRBV30 with TRBJ1-2; D uncertain. V was clipped by 2 bases and J by 5 bases, with 9 bases between them. The V gene's germline CDR1 is GTSNPN and CDR2 SVGIG (reference sequence). CDR3 length: 12 amino acids. CDR3 in amino acids: CAWSMGQYGYTF. In nucleotides, the CDR3 is TGTGCCTGGAGTATGGGCCAATATGGCTACACCTTC.

The CDR3 reads CASSPYGDRGNYGYTF. CDR3 DNA: TGTGCCAGCAGCCCTTACGGGGACAGGGGCAACTATGGCTACACCTTC. V usage is TRBV5-6 and J usage is TRBJ1-2; 10 nucleotides match TRBD1. Per germline, CDR1 SGHDT and CDR2 YYEEEE. The junction had 8 bases not matched to a gene; V was cut back by 4 bases and J by 2 bases. The CDR3 sequence is 16 residues long. The entire variable domain, with the rest obtained from reference TRBV5-6 and TRBJ1-2, is as follows: DAGVTQSPTHLIKTRGQQVTLRCSPKSGHDTVSWYQQALGQGPQFIFQYYEEEERQRGNFPDRFSGHQFPNYSSELNVNALLLGDSALYLCASSPYGDRGNYGYTFGSGTRLTVV.

This clone was seen only once. The chain combines TRBV6-1 with TRBJ1-4, with 11 bases fitting TRBD1. Trimming took 2 bases from V and 8 from J; bases not matched to a gene: 7. The germline gives CDR1 MNHNS, CDR2 SASEGT. This CDR3 is 16 amino acids long. CDR3 protein: CASSEQDRGQNEKLFF. In DNA, the CDR3 is TGTGCCAGCAGTGAACAGGACAGGGGGCAGAACGAAAAACTGTTTTTT.

The V and J genes are TRBV4-1 and TRBJ2-2; the D gene is possibly TRBD2 (6 bases). V was clipped by 1 base and J by 6 bases, with 15 bases between them. The CDR3 length is 16 residues. CDR1 and CDR2 (germline): MGHRA, YSYEKL. As DNA, the CDR3 is TGCGCCAGCAGCCAAGCCCCCAGGGAGGTCGCCGGGGAGCTGTTTTTT. It is translated as CASSQAPREVAGELFF.